Presented here are 7 T cell receptor beta chains from one specimen sequenced in a study of cytomegalovirus exposure and HLA in healthy donors. Researchers ran the PCR with 60 Vbeta and 13 Jbeta primers. The table came from immunoSEQ multiplex PCR; TCRdb's copy has only in-frame clones and leaves some out. Of about 140,000 clones listed, over 60% are singletons. The sequenced sample consisted of PBMCs. Source of these receptors: a man younger than 40 in good health and CMV-seronegative.

The V and J genes are TRBV6-1 and TRBJ1-4; 7 bases map to TRBD1. This CDR3 has 14 residues. Germline V gene data show CDR1 as MNHNS and CDR2 as SASEGT. V dropped 2 bases and J dropped 8; count of bases not matched to a gene: 5. The CDR3 sequence is CASSEQTGLEKLFF. The CDR3 DNA reads TGTGCCAGCAGTGAACAGACAGGGTTGGAAAAACTGTTTTTT.

In its sample, this clone was seen a few times. The V gene is TRBV2, the J gene TRBJ2-3, with TRBD2 matching 10 bases. This CDR3 has 15 amino acids. J gave up 0 bases and V 4 bases, and 1 base lay outside the gene matches. The germline CDR1 and CDR2 sequences are SNHLY and FYNNEI. The CDR3 reads CASSGTSGSTDTQYF. CDR3 bases: TGTGCCAGCAGTGGGACTAGCGGAAGCACAGATACGCAGTATTTT.

The chain joins TRBV6-1 to TRBJ1-4; TRBD1 aligns across 9 bases. The CDR3 covers 14 residues. The germline V gene has CDR1 MNHNS and CDR2 SASEGT. The J segment lost 6 bases and the V segment lost 6 bases, leaving 5 bases of the junction unmatched. CDR3 in DNA: TGTGCCAGCAGGGAGGACAGGGGATATGAAAAACTGTTTTTT. This codes for CASREDRGYEKLFF.

V gene TRBV28 combines with J gene TRBJ1-2; 7 bases map to TRBD1. The CDR3 consists of 14 residues. Germline V gene data show CDR1 as MDHEN and CDR2 as SYDVKM. V was clipped by 5 bases and J by 5 bases; unmatched bases: 8. The CDR3 loop reads CASSLPGQSYGYTF. Written as DNA, the CDR3 is TGTGCCAGCAGTCTCCCGGGACAGAGTTATGGCTACACCTTC.

The chain carries TRBV5-6 and TRBJ1-2; 10 positions match TRBD1. Germline V lookup: CDR1 SGHDT, CDR2 YYEEEE. This CDR3 has 16 amino acids. V lost 4 bases to trimming and J lost 2 bases; unmatched junction nucleotides: 8. CDR3 in amino acids: CASSQDDRGRNYGYTF. The CDR3 bases are TGTGCCAGCAGCCAAGATGACAGGGGGCGGAACTATGGCTACACCTTC.

The J gene is TRBJ2-2, the V gene TRBV11-2; TRBD2 agrees at 16 bases. The germline gives CDR1 SGHAT, CDR2 FQNNGV. Trimming at V came to 0 bases and at J to 5 bases, leaving 3 bases not matched to a gene. The CDR3 totals 18 residues. CDR3 coding DNA: TGTGCCAGCAGCTTAGAGGGACTAGCGGGAGGGCCAACCGGGGAGCTGTTTTTT. Its translation is CASSLEGLAGGPTGELFF.

This clone appeared once. J is TRBJ2-7 and V is TRBV25-1; D call uncertain. Germline V CDR1 and CDR2: MGHDK, SYGVNS. V gave up 1 base and J gave up 6 bases, with 7 bases separating them. The CDR3 runs to 12 residues. The CDR3 is CASSESILEQYF. The CDR3 DNA sequence: TGTGCCAGCAGTGAATCTATCCTCGAGCAGTACTTC.